This paragraph covers one TCR beta chain sequence. The sample originates from a study of blood T cell repertoires in COVID-19. Study information: PBMCs, B-cell-depleted T cells, or T cells were the source of the cDNA or gDNA that made up the material.

Germline V gene data show CDR1 as MNHEY and CDR2 as SVGAGI. This CDR3 comprises 14 residues. V dropped 6 bases and J dropped 1 base, with 12 bases sitting between them. Profiled with immunoSEQ multiplex PCR; TCRdb holds only in-frame clones, not every one. The data hold about 220,000 clones, with roughly 84% observed a single time. Participants, about 18 to 95 years old, spanned approximately 25 US areas. Material for sequencing was PBMCs or T cells enriched from blood (not recorded which). This chain uses TRBV6-5 with TRBJ1-1; TRBD1 is a possible D gene (6 bases). The clonotype was recovered from a woman between 40 and 50 years old who had recovered from COVID-19. The CDR3, as DNA: TGTGCCAGCAGGCGGGGGGGCCCGAACACTGAAGCTTTCTTT. This gives the protein CASRRGGPNTEAFF.